The rows below give T cell receptor beta chains drawn from one sample of a study of spatial heterogeneity in lung cancer. TCRdb redid the calling of the 5' RACE reads with MiXCR, one entry per CDR3 protein. The profile covers some 30,000 distinct CDR3 sequences, with over 5% appearing a single time and approximately 24% taken by the ten largest. The sequenced sample was PBMCs, obtained at follow-up. The receptors come from a female donor with early-stage non-small cell lung cancer. Each CDR3 is given with its conserved first and last residue. The D gene is left open where the match is weak. Clone size is shown for a subset of rows, as once, few, many or a class of expanded clone.

many,TRBJ1-1,TRBV2,-,CASRALRGDTEAFF,TGTGCCAGCAGGGCGCTGAGGGGTGACACTGAAGCTTTCTTT
many,TRBJ2-2,TRBV6-2/TRBV6-3,-,CASSYGNVNTGELFF,TGTGCCAGCAGTTATGGAAATGTGAACACCGGGGAGCTGTTTTTT
many,TRBJ2-7,TRBV7-9,-,CASSLEELQYEQYF,TGTGCCAGCAGCTTAGAGGAGCTCCAGTACGAGCAGTACTTC
many,TRBJ2-5,TRBV3-1,TRBD2,CASSQADGRGRETQYF,TGTGCCAGCAGCCAAGCCGACGGGAGGGGGAGGGAGACCCAGTACTTC
many,TRBJ2-7,TRBV12-3/TRBV12-4,TRBD1,CASRPGQGFEEQYF,TGTGCCAGCAGGCCGGGACAGGGGTTTGAGGAGCAGTACTTC
many,TRBJ1-3,TRBV12-3/TRBV12-4,-,CASSLFPASGNTIYF,TGTGCCAGCAGTTTATTTCCGGCATCTGGAAACACCATATATTTT
many,TRBJ1-4,TRBV6-2/TRBV6-3,-,CASRRDGTVNEKLFF,TGTGCCAGCAGACGCGACGGGACCGTTAATGAAAAACTGTTTTTT
many,TRBJ1-5,TRBV6-5,TRBD1,CASSAGQVNQPQHF,TGTGCCAGCAGTGCGGGACAGGTGAATCAGCCCCAGCATTTT
many,TRBJ2-5,TRBV6-2/TRBV6-3,-,CASSPDEATQYF,TGTGCCAGCAGTCCGGATGAGGCGACCCAGTACTTC
many,TRBJ2-4,TRBV12-3/TRBV12-4,-,CASSPGIARNIQYF,TGTGCCAGCAGTCCCGGGATAGCGAGAAACATTCAGTACTTC
many,TRBJ2-2,TRBV11-2,-,CASSSGRPSTGELFF,TGTGCCAGCAGCTCGGGACGTCCGAGCACCGGGGAGCTGTTTTTT
many,TRBJ2-3,TRBV12-3/TRBV12-4,TRBD2,CASSLGGAGVDTQYF,TGTGCCAGCAGTTTAGGTGGAGCGGGAGTAGATACGCAGTATTTT
-,TRBJ1-4,TRBV20-1,-,CSGRLEGKLFF,TGCAGTGGACGACTCGAAGGAAAACTGTTTTTT
once,TRBJ2-1,TRBV10-1,TRBD2,CASSSSGMAYEQFF,TGCGCCAGCAGTTCTAGCGGGATGGCCTATGAGCAGTTCTTC
many,TRBJ1-2,TRBV29-1,TRBD1,CSVEGTGGTYGYTF,TGCAGCGTTGAGGGGACAGGGGGCACCTATGGCTACACCTTC
many,TRBJ2-3,TRBV9,-,CASSAVGGTADTQYF,TGTGCCAGCAGCGCAGTAGGGGGTACGGCCGATACGCAGTATTTT
many,TRBJ2-1,TRBV10-3,TRBD2,CAISIAGDEQFF,TGTGCCATCAGCATAGCGGGAGATGAGCAGTTCTTC
many,TRBJ2-7,TRBV7-2,-,CASSLEGFVAEQYF,TGTGCCAGCAGCTTAGAAGGGTTTGTAGCCGAGCAGTACTTC
many,TRBJ2-5,TRBV5-6,-,CASSSGWGPESRVQETQYF,TGTGCCAGCAGCAGCGGTTGGGGACCCGAGTCCAGGGTTCAAGAGACCCAGTACTTC
many,TRBJ2-3,TRBV7-9,-,CASSSVLGGADTQYF,TGTGCCAGCAGTTCTGTTTTGGGGGGAGCGGATACGCAGTATTTT
many,TRBJ2-7,TRBV28,TRBD1,CASSSGTGSVKYEQYF,TGTGCCAGCAGTTCCGGGACAGGGTCTGTAAAATACGAGCAGTACTTC